The clone carrying this TCR beta chain was counted a few times. The antigen is undetermined. The PCR was carried out with 60 Vbeta primers and 13 Jbeta primers. This table comes from immunoSEQ multiplex PCR, and its TCRdb copy is limited to in-frame clones, with some not included. The sample has 90,000 to 100,000 clones, about 76% seen once. Per the germline V gene, CDR1 is MNHNS and CDR2 is SASEGT. The V gene lost 2 bases and the J gene lost 0 bases, with 7 bases spanning the gap. The length of the CDR3 is 14 residues. The data were taken from a study of cytomegalovirus exposure and HLA in healthy donors. Overall study findings and caveats: Previous analysis showed most TCR beta V segments were productive about 87% or about 30% of the time. According to a later analysis, most TCR beta chains associated with CMV appeared HLA-restricted.

This chain joins TRBV6-1 and TRBJ1-2; D is ambiguous. Input material: PBMCs. The TCR was taken from a woman aged 40-49 years in good health and CMV-seronegative. The CDR3 region is CASSEFPSNYGYTF. DNA of the CDR3: TGTGCCAGCAGTGAATTCCCTTCTAACTATGGCTACACCTTC.